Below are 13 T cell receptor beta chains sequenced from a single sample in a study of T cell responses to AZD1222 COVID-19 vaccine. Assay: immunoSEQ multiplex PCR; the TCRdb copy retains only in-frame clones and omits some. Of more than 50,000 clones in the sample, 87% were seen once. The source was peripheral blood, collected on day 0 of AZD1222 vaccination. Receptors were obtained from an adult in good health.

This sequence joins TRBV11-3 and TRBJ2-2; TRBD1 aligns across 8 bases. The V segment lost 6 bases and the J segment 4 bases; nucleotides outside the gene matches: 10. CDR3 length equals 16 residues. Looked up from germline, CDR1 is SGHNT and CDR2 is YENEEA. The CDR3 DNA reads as TGTGCCAGCAGTCAACAGGGGGTGACAGGCACCGGGGAGCTGTTTTTT. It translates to CASSQQGVTGTGELFF.

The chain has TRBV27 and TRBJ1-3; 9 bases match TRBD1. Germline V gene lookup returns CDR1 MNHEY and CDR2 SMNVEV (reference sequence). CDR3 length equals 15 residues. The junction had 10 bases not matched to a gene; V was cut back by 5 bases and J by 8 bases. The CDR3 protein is CASSHGQGPVDTIYF. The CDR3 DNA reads TGTGCCAGCAGTCACGGACAGGGGCCGGTTGACACCATATATTTT.

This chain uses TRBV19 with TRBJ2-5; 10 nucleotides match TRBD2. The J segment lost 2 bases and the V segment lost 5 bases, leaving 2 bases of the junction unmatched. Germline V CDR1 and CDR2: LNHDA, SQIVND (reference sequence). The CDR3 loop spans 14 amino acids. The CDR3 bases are TGTGCCAGTAGTGCTAGCGGGGGACAAGAGACCCAGTACTTC. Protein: CASSASGGQETQYF.

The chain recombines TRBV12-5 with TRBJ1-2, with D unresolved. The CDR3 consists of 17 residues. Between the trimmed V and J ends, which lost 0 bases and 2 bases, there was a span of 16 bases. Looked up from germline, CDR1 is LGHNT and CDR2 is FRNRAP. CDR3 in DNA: TGTGCTAGTGGTTTGGTTGTGGGCCCGGGAGGGAACTATGGCTACACCTTC. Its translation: CASGLVVGPGGNYGYTF.

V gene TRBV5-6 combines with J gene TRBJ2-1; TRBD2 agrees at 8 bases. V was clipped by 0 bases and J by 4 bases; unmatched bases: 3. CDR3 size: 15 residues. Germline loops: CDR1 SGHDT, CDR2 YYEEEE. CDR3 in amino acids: CASSLDRGGYNEQFF. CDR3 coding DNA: TGTGCCAGCAGCTTGGATCGGGGGGGTTACAATGAGCAGTTCTTC. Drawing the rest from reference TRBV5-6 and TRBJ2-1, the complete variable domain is DAGVTQSPTHLIKTRGQQVTLRCSPKSGHDTVSWYQQALGQGPQFIFQYYEEEERQRGNFPDRFSGHQFPNYSSELNVNALLLGDSALYLCASSLDRGGYNEQFFGPGTRLTVL.

The CDR3 spells CASSLLDRNQPQHF. CDR3 coding DNA: TGTGCCAGCAGCTTATTGGACAGGAATCAGCCCCAGCATTTT. This chain links TRBV7-2 with TRBJ1-5; 7 bases agree with TRBD1. The CDR3 runs 14 residues. The J segment lost 4 bases and the V segment lost 2 bases, leaving 2 bases of the junction unmatched. Germline V gene data show CDR1 as SGHTA and CDR2 as FQGNSA.

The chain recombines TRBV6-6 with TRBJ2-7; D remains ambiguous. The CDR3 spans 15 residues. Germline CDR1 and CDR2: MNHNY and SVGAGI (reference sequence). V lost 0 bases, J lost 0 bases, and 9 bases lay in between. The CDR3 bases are TGTGCCAGCAGTTACTCGACACCTAGCTCCTACGAGCAGTACTTC. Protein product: CASSYSTPSSYEQYF.

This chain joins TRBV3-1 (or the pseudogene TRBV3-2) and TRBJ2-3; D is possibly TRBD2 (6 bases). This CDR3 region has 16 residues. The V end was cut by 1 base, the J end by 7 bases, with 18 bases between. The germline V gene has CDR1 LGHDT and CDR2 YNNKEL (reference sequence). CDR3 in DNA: TGTGCCAGCAGCCAAGTTCGCGGGGAAGGCCTGCATACGCAGTATTTT. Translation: CASSQVRGEGLHTQYF.

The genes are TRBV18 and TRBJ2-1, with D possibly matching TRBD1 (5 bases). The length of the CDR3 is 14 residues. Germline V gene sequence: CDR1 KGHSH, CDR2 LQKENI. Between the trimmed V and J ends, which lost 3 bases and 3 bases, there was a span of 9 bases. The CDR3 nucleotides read TGTGCCAGCTCACCGGGGCAGATCTACAATGAGCAGTTCTTC. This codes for CASSPGQIYNEQFF.

The CDR3 sequence: CASSFDYGYTF. For the CDR3, the DNA is TGTGCCAGCAGTTTTGACTATGGCTACACCTTC. The chain is built from TRBV28 and TRBJ1-2; D unclear. V dropped 3 bases and J dropped 3 bases, with 2 bases sitting between them. CDR1 is MDHEN, CDR2 SYDVKM, per germline. This CDR3 has 11 amino acids.

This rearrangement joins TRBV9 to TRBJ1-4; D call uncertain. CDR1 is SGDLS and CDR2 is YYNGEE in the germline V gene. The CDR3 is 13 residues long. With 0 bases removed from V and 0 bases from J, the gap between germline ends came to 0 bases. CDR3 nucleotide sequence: TGTGCCAGCAGCGTAGCAACTAATGAAAAACTGTTTTTT. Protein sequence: CASSVATNEKLFF. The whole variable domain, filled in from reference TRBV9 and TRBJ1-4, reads DSGVTQTPKHLITATGQRVTLRCSPRSGDLSVYWYQQSLDQGLQFLIQYYNGEERAKGNILERFSAQQFPDLHSELNLSSLELGDSALYFCASSVATNEKLFFGSGTQLSVL.

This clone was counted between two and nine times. CDR3 sequence: CASSQELGQGEGKLFF. The CDR3 nucleotides are TGTGCCAGCAGCCAAGAGTTGGGACAGGGGGAAGGAAAACTGTTTTTT. The rearrangement joins TRBV4-2 to TRBJ1-4, with 11 nucleotides matching TRBD1. Germline-derived CDR1 and CDR2 are LGHNA and YNFKEQ. CDR3 length equals 16 residues. After removal of 0 bases from V and 10 bases from J, the junction contained 7 bases not matched to a gene.

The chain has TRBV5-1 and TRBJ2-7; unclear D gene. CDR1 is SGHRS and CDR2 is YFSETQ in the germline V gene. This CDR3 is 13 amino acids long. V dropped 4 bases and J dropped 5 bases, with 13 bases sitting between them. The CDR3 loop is CASSPWALNEQYF. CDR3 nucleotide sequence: TGCGCCAGCAGCCCCTGGGCGCTGAACGAGCAGTACTTC.